A single sample gave rise to the 16 T cell receptor beta chains below, sequenced in a study of control samples from healthy donors and cancer patients. Sequencing used immunoSEQ multiplex PCR; TCRdb keeps in-frame clones, though not all of them. This table holds more than 85,000 clones, approximately 83% found once. The sequenced material came from blood. The receptors here all came from a woman aged 45-60 years in good health.

This clone was picked up a small number of times. The V call is TRBV5-4, the J call TRBJ1-2, with 8 nucleotides matching TRBD1. The V gene's germline CDR1 is SGHNT and CDR2 YYREEE (reference sequence). This CDR3 region has 15 residues. V was clipped by 2 bases and J by 5 bases; unmatched bases: 8. CDR3 coding DNA: TGTGCCAGCAGCTTATCCGGACAGGGCGGGTATGGCTACACCTTC. Translation gives CASSLSGQGGYGYTF.

The V gene is TRBV9, the J gene TRBJ1-6, with D possibly being TRBD1 (5 bases). Trimming left V 3 bases short and J 7 bases short, with 14 bases between. CDR1 is SGDLS, CDR2 YYNGEE, per germline. The CDR3 has 15 residues. CDR3 in DNA: TGTGCCAGCAGCGCCTCCGAGGGGTTGAATTCACCCCTCCACTTT. It translates to CASSASEGLNSPLHF. The complete variable domain, with remaining parts taken from reference TRBV9 and TRBJ1-6, reads DSGVTQTPKHLITATGQRVTLRCSPRSGDLSVYWYQQSLDQGLQFLIQYYNGEERAKGNILERFSAQQFPDLHSELNLSSLELGDSALYFCASSASEGLNSPLHFGNGTRLTVT.

The chain has TRBV5-6 and TRBJ2-3; perhaps TRBD1 as D (5 bases). V was cut by 4 bases and J by 2 bases, with 14 bases left in between. The CDR3 contains 15 residues. Germline CDR1 and CDR2: SGHDT and YYEEEE. The CDR3 DNA follows: TGTGCCAGCAGCCCAATGGACACCCTCACAGATACGCAGTATTTT. It encodes CASSPMDTLTDTQYF.

The gene calls are TRBV7-6 and TRBJ1-6, with TRBD1 identical over 7 bases. The J segment lost 8 bases and the V segment lost 5 bases, leaving 9 bases of the junction unmatched. The CDR3 runs 15 residues. In germline, CDR1 is SGHVS, CDR2 FNYEAQ. The CDR3 loop is CASSTNRGWDSPLHF. CDR3 in DNA: TGTGCCAGCAGCACGAACAGGGGATGGGATTCACCCCTCCACTTT.

The chain has TRBV5-1 and TRBJ1-1; TRBD1 agrees at 7 bases. V lost 6 bases and J lost 1; bases outside the gene matches: 6. Germline loops: CDR1 SGHRS, CDR2 YFSETQ. The CDR3 consists of 14 residues. CDR3 sequence (DNA): TGCGCCAGCACGGAGACAGGGCCGAACACTGAAGCTTTCTTT. Residues: CASTETGPNTEAFF.

V is TRBV4-2 and J is TRBJ1-4; 7 nucleotides line up with TRBD1. Germline V gene data show CDR1 as LGHNA and CDR2 as YNFKEQ. With V trimmed by 1 base and J by 5 bases, 4 bases remained unmatched. The CDR3 is 15 amino acids. The CDR3 region is CASSQGQQGNEKLFF. The CDR3 coding sequence is TGTGCCAGCAGCCAAGGTCAACAGGGGAATGAAAAACTGTTTTTT.

The chain is built from TRBV6-5 and TRBJ1-2; 9 positions agree with TRBD1. Germline CDR1 and CDR2: MNHEY and SVGAGI. V dropped 0 bases and J dropped 8; count of bases not matched to a gene: 7. The CDR3 is made up of 15 amino acids. This CDR3 is CASSYSSQGAQGYTF. The CDR3 bases are TGTGCCAGCAGTTACTCGTCACAGGGGGCACAAGGCTACACCTTC.

The V call is TRBV19, the J call TRBJ1-2, with D unresolved. The CDR3 sequence is 14 residues long. Trimming cost V 4 bases and J 6 bases, with 15 bases left between them. Germline V CDR1 and CDR2: LNHDA, SQIVND (reference sequence). The CDR3 region is CASSKPGLLNGYTF. For the CDR3, the DNA is TGTGCCAGTAGTAAACCGGGTCTGCTAAATGGCTACACCTTC.

The chain has TRBV18 and TRBJ2-7; 12 bases align to TRBD1. The V and J ends lost 3 bases and 7 bases, in that order; junction bases with no gene match: 7. CDR1 KGHSH and CDR2 LQKENI come from the germline V gene. The length of the CDR3 is 15 residues. The CDR3 loop is CASSPGGTGGGEQYF. CDR3 coding DNA: TGTGCCAGCTCACCCGGCGGGACAGGGGGCGGAGAGCAGTACTTC.

V gene TRBV19 combines with J gene TRBJ1-5, with TRBD1 identical over 8 bases. Germline trimming cut 9 bases from V and 0 bases from J; bases unmatched to any gene: 10. Germline assignment: CDR1 LNHDA and CDR2 SQIVND (reference sequence). The CDR3 has 16 residues. The CDR3 coding sequence is TGTGCCAGCAGGACAGGGTTAGGGACTAGCAATCAGCCCCAGCATTTT. It codes for CASRTGLGTSNQPQHF. Together with reference TRBV19 and TRBJ1-5, the CDR3 gives the full variable domain: DGGITQSPKYLFRKEGQNVTLSCEQNLNHDAMYWYRQDPGQGLRLIYYSQIVNDFQKGDIAEGYSVSREKKESFPLTVTSAQKNPTAFYLCASRTGLGTSNQPQHFGDGTRLSIL.

The J gene is TRBJ2-7, the V gene TRBV5-5; D perhaps matches TRBD2 (6 bases). Trimming left V 10 bases short and J 2 bases short, with 10 bases between. This CDR3 has 11 residues. Germline assignment: CDR1 SGHKS and CDR2 YYEKEE (reference sequence). This CDR3 is CASRGTYEQYF. CDR3 nucleotide sequence: TGTGCCTCCCGCGGGACCTACGAGCAGTACTTC. Full variable domain (rest looked up from reference TRBV5-5 and TRBJ2-7): DAGVTQSPTHLIKTRGQQVTLRCSPISGHKSVSWYQQVLGQGPQFIFQYYEKEERGRGNFPDRFSARQFPNYSSELNVNALLLGDSALYLCASRGTYEQYFGPGTRLTVT.

This chain uses TRBV12-3 or TRBV12-4 with TRBJ1-4; D ambiguous. The CDR3 totals 12 residues. Trimming cost V 3 bases and J 15 bases, with 14 bases left between them. CDR3 bases: TGTGCCAGCAGTTTTGAGAGGGAAGGAGTGTTTTTT. Amino acids: CASSFEREGVFF.

The V and J genes are TRBV11-3 and TRBJ1-4; no firm D call. The CDR3 is made up of 14 amino acids. The ends were cut back, 7 bases at V and 4 bases at J, with 13 bases in the middle. Per the germline V gene, CDR1 is SGHNT and CDR2 is YENEEA. CDR3: CASKLGGNNEKLFF. The CDR3 coding sequence is TGTGCCAGCAAATTGGGCGGGAATAATGAAAAACTGTTTTTT.

CDR3 in amino acids: CASSNRDRSEAFF. CDR3 in DNA: TGTGCCAGCTCAAATAGGGACAGGAGTGAAGCTTTCTTT. The V gene is TRBV18, the J gene TRBJ1-1; 8 positions match TRBD1. Germline CDR1 KGHSH, CDR2 LQKENI. V gave up 5 bases and J gave up 7 bases; unmatched junction bases: 6. The CDR3 totals 13 residues.

This sequence joins TRBV19 and TRBJ2-7; TRBD1 aligns across 8 bases. The CDR3 runs to 14 residues. V was pared by 3 bases and J by 2 bases, with 3 bases of the junction left unmatched. CDR1 and CDR2 from the germline V gene are LNHDA and SQIVND (reference sequence). CDR3 region: CASSMGQVAYEQYF. CDR3 nucleotide sequence: TGTGCCAGTAGTATGGGACAGGTCGCCTACGAGCAGTACTTC.

This clone was seen a few times. The rearrangement uses TRBV5-8 and TRBJ1-1, with no clear D. The V end lost 0 bases, the J end lost 6 bases, and 6 bases lay between the germline ends. The CDR3 runs 12 residues. Germline V gene lookup returns CDR1 SGHTS and CDR2 YDEGEE. The CDR3 protein is CASSLVAAEAFF. The CDR3 DNA is TGTGCCAGCAGCTTGGTGGCGGCTGAAGCTTTCTTT.